These 14 T cell receptor beta chains came from one sample sequenced in a study of T cell responses to AZD1222 COVID-19 vaccine (dated by TCRdb to the early 2020s). What the time point label conveys for this sample: about 28 days (+/-7) after the second vaccine dose. Library preparation used the immunoSEQ multiplex PCR assay. The source is immuneACCESS, and TCRdb retained only in-frame sequences with V and J called. Part of the clones is not carried over; for the studies checked, unresolved V genes explain less than half of this, and the remainder is unexplained. Present in this sample are approximately 120,000 clones, 85% to 90% of which were seen just once. The ten largest clonotypes hold 4.4% of the sample. Sample: peripheral blood, taken 28 days after the second AZD1222 dose. The receptors derive from an adult who received the AZD1222 COVID-19 vaccine.

The chain is built from TRBV28 and TRBJ2-2; maybe TRBD1 (6 bases). This CDR3 comprises 12 residues. Per germline, CDR1 MDHEN and CDR2 SYDVKM. The V gene lost 6 bases and the J gene lost 7 bases, with 9 bases spanning the gap. In nucleotides, the CDR3 is TGTGCCAGCAGATCGGGACACGGGGAGCTGTTTTTT. This gives the protein CASRSGHGELFF.

This clone occurred a few times. This sequence joins TRBV7-2 and TRBJ1-6; D remains unclear. Germline lookup yields CDR1 SGHTA and CDR2 FQGNSA. The CDR3 is 12 amino acids. Trimming stripped 3 bases from V and 8 bases from J, with 5 bases between. The DNA for the CDR3 is TGTGCCAGCAGCTTTATTTATTCACCCCTCCACTTT. Amino acid sequence: CASSFIYSPLHF.

The chain is built from TRBV5-1 and TRBJ1-1; D may be TRBD1 (6 bases). The length of the CDR3 is 15 residues. Germline values: CDR1 SGHRS, CDR2 YFSETQ. V was trimmed by 2 bases and J by 2 bases, leaving 13 bases between them. For the CDR3, the DNA is TGCGCCAGCAGCTTCATGGCAGGGGCTAACACTGAAGCTTTCTTT. It yields the protein CASSFMAGANTEAFF.

This sequence joins TRBV11-3 and TRBJ2-2, with 7 bases matching TRBD1. The CDR3 spans 16 residues. Trimming at V came to 3 bases and at J to 3 bases, leaving 7 bases not matched to a gene. Germline V gene data show CDR1 as SGHNT and CDR2 as YENEEA. The CDR3 DNA reads as TGTGCCAGCAGCTTTAAGACAGGGTGGGACACCGGGGAGCTGTTTTTT. Amino acids: CASSFKTGWDTGELFF. Filled out from reference TRBV11-3 and TRBJ2-2, the complete variable domain reads EAGVVQSPRYKIIEKKQPVAFWCNPISGHNTLYWYLQNLGQGPELLIRYENEEAVDDSQLPKDRFSAERLKGVDSTLKIQPAELGDSAVYLCASSFKTGWDTGELFFGEGSRLTVL.

This clone was recorded only once. The rearrangement links TRBV6-5 to TRBJ2-4, with TRBD2 identical over 8 bases. CDR1 and CDR2 (germline): MNHEY, SVGAGI. This CDR3 has 13 residues. V was clipped by 6 bases and J by 8 bases; unmatched bases: 6. CDR3: CASSQRGLDIQYF. In nucleotides, the CDR3 is TGTGCCAGCAGCCAGCGGGGGTTGGACATTCAGTACTTC.

The sample holds a few counts of this clone. The V gene is TRBV2, the J gene TRBJ1-5, with a possible D match to TRBD1 (5 bases). Germline V lookup: CDR1 SNHLY, CDR2 FYNNEI. V lost 8 bases and J lost 1, with 12 bases in between. The CDR3 spans 14 residues. CDR3 DNA: TGTGCCAGCGGGGGACGGGGGAGCAATCAGCCCCAGCATTTT. Amino acids: CASGGRGSNQPQHF.

V usage is TRBV6-5 and J usage is TRBJ2-5, with D perhaps matching TRBD1 or TRBD2 (5 bases each). The length of the CDR3 is 15 residues. Trimming cost V 6 bases and J 0 bases, with 14 bases left between them. Germline loops: CDR1 MNHEY, CDR2 SVGAGI. The DNA of the CDR3 is TGTGCCAGCAGGCACGGGACGCTTTACCAAGAGACCCAGTACTTC. Translating gives CASRHGTLYQETQYF.

This chain joins TRBV6-4 and TRBJ2-1, with D perhaps TRBD1 (5 bases). Germline values: CDR1 MRHNA, CDR2 SNTAGT. The CDR3 sequence is 12 residues long. V was shortened by 7 bases and J by 13 bases, with 17 bases between the two germline ends. The CDR3, as DNA: TGTGCCAGCAACCCGGGCCAGGGTCCCCAGTTCTTC. Amino acids: CASNPGQGPQFF.

A single count supports this clone. V usage is TRBV10-3 and J usage is TRBJ2-1; tentatively, D is TRBD1 or TRBD2 (5 bases each). Per germline, CDR1 ENHRY and CDR2 SYGVKD. The CDR3 extends over 15 amino acids. Trimming stripped 4 bases from V and 6 bases from J, with 16 bases between. CDR3 protein: CAISGGGARGNEQFF. As DNA, the CDR3 is TGTGCCATCAGTGGGGGTGGGGCGAGGGGCAATGAGCAGTTCTTC.

The chain combines TRBV9 with TRBJ1-6, with a tentative D call TRBD1 (5 bases). V lost 4 bases and J lost 8, with 16 bases in between. From germline, CDR1 is SGDLS and CDR2 YYNGEE. The CDR3 loop spans 15 amino acids. In DNA form, the CDR3 reads TGTGCCAGCAGCTCTGGGGGAGGGGTCGATTCACCCCTCCACTTT. It is translated as CASSSGGGVDSPLHF.

V usage is TRBV30 and J usage is TRBJ1-5, with D unclear. This CDR3 contains 13 residues. Germline assignment: CDR1 GTSNPN and CDR2 SVGIG (reference sequence). The germline V and J ends were trimmed by 2 bases and 1 base, with 6 bases remaining between them. CDR3 coding DNA: TGTGCCTGGAGTCATAAGAGCAATCAGCCCCAGCATTTT. Residues: CAWSHKSNQPQHF.

V usage is TRBV6-1 and J usage is TRBJ1-6, with TRBD1 matching 8 bases. V gave up 1 base and J gave up 11 bases; unmatched junction bases: 4. The germline CDR1 and CDR2 sequences are MNHNS and SASEGT. This CDR3 has 14 residues. CDR3 protein: CASSEGQGKTPLHF. The CDR3 nucleotides are TGTGCCAGCAGTGAAGGACAGGGGAAGACACCCCTCCACTTT.

V gene TRBV9 combines with J gene TRBJ1-1, with D unresolved. CDR3 size: 15 residues. Germline V gene sequence: CDR1 SGDLS, CDR2 YYNGEE. V lost 0 bases to trimming and J lost 1 base, with 10 bases between them. In nucleotides, the CDR3 is TGTGCCAGCAGCGTAGGGAGCGGTAAGAACACTGAAGCTTTCTTT. Translating gives CASSVGSGKNTEAFF.

There are a few counts of this clone. The chain links TRBV6-5 to TRBJ1-2; D is possibly TRBD1 (5 bases). With 2 bases removed from V and 5 bases from J, the gap between germline ends came to 12 bases. The CDR3 has 14 amino acids. Germline assignment: CDR1 MNHEY and CDR2 SVGAGI. The CDR3 sequence is CASSYLGAGYGYTF. The DNA of the CDR3 is TGTGCCAGCAGTTACCTTGGGGCAGGATATGGCTACACCTTC.